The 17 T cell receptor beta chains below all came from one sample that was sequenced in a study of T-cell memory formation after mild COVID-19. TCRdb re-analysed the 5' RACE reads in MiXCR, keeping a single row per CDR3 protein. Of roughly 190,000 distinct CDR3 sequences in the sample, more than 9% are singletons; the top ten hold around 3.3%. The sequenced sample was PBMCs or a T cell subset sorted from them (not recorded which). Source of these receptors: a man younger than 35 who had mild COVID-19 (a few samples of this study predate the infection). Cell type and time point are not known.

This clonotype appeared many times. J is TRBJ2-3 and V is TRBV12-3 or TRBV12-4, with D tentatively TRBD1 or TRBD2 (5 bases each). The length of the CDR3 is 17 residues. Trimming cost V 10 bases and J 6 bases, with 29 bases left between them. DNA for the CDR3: TGTGCCACGCGACGACGCGACCGGCTCGGGGCCGGGGATACGCAGTATTTT. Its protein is CATRRRDRLGAGDTQYF.

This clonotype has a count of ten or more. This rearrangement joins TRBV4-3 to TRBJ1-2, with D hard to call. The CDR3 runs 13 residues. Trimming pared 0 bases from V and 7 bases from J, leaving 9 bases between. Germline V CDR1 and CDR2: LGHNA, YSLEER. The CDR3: CASSQESWGGYTF. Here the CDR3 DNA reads TGCGCCAGCAGCCAAGAGTCCTGGGGTGGCTACACCTTC.

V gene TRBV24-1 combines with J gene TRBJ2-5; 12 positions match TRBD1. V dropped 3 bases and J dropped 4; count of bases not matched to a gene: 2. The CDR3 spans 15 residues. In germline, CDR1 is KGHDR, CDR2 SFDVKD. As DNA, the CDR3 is TGTGCCACCAGTGATGGGACAGGGGGCGGAGAGACCCAGTACTTC. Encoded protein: CATSDGTGGGETQYF.

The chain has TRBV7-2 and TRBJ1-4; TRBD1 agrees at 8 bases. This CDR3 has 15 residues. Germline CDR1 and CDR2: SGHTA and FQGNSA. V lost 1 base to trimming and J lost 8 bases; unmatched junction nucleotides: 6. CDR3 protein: CASSLGDRPWEKLFF. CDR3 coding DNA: TGTGCCAGCAGCTTAGGGGACAGGCCTTGGGAAAAACTGTTTTTT.

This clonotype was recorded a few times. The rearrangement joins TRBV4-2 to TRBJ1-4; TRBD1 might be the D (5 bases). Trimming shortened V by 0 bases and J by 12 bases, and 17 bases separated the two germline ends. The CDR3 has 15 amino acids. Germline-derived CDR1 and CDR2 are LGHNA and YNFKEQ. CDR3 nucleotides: TGTGCCAGCAGCCAAGAAAAGGGCCCTGTGGGGGAACTGTTTTTT. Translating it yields CASSQEKGPVGELFF.

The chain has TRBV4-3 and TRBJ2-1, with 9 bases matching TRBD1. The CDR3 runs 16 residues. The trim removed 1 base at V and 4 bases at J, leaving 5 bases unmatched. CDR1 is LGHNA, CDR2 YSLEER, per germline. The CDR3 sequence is CASSQASGQGYNEQFF. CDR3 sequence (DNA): TGCGCCAGCAGCCAAGCGTCGGGACAGGGTTACAATGAGCAGTTCTTC.

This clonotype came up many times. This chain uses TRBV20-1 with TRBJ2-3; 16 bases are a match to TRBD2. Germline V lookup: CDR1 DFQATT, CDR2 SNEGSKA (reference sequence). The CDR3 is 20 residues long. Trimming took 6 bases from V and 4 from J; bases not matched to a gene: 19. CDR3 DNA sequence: TGCAGTGCCATGTTCCCGCCGGGGACTAGCGGGGGGGCTTTAGCAGATACGCAGTATTTT. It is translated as CSAMFPPGTSGGALADTQYF.

The CDR3: CASRRETGAEQYV. DNA for the CDR3: TGTGCCAGCAGGAGGGAGACAGGCGCCGAGCAGTACGTC. The chain carries TRBV2 and TRBJ2-7, with D possibly TRBD1 on 6 matching bases. The CDR3 is 13 residues long. Germline CDR1 and CDR2: SNHLY and FYNNEI. V was clipped by 6 bases and J by 6 bases, with 15 bases between them.

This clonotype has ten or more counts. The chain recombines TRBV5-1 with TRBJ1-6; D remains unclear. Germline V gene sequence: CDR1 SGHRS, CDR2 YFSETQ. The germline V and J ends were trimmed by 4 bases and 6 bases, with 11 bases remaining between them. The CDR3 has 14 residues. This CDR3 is CASSPPEGNSPLHF. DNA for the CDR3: TGCGCCAGCAGCCCTCCGGAGGGTAATTCACCCCTCCACTTT.

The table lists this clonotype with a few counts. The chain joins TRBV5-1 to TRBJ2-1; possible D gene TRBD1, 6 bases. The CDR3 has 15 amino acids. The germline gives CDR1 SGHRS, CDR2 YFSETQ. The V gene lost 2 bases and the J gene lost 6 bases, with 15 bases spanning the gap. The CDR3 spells CASSLQGPLGNEQFF. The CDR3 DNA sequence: TGCGCCAGCAGCTTACAGGGTCCCCTCGGCAATGAGCAGTTCTTC.

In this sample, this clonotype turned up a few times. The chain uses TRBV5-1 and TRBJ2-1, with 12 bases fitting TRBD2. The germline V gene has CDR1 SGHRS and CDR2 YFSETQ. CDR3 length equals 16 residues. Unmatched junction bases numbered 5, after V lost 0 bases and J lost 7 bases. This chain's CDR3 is CASSLGLAGVLNEQFF. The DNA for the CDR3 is TGCGCCAGCAGCTTGGGACTAGCGGGGGTTTTAAATGAGCAGTTCTTC.

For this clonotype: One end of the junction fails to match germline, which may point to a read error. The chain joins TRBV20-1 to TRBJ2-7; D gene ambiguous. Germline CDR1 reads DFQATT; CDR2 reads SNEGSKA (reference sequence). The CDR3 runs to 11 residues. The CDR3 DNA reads TGCAGTGCCAGAGACCCCTACGAGCAGTACTTC. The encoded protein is CSARDPYEQYF.

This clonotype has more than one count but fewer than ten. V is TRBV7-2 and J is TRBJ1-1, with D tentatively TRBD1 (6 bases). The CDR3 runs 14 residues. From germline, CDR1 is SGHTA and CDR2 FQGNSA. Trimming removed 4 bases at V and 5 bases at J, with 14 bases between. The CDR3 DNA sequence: TGTGCCAGCAGCTATAGGGCCGGGACAACTGAAGCTTTCTTT. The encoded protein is CASSYRAGTTEAFF.

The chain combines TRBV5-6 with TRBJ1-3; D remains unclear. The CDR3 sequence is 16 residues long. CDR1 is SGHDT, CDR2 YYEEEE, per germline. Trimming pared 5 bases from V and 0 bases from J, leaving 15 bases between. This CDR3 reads CASSLDRRSSGNTIYF. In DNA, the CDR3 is TGTGCCAGCAGTTTAGACCGCCGAAGCTCTGGAAACACCATATATTTT.

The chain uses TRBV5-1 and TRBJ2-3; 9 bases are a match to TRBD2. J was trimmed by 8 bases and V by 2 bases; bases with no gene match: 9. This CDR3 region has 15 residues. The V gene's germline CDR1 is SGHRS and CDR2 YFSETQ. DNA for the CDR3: TGCGCCAGCAGCTTAGCCGGGACTAGCAGGAGTACGCAGTATTTT. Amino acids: CASSLAGTSRSTQYF.

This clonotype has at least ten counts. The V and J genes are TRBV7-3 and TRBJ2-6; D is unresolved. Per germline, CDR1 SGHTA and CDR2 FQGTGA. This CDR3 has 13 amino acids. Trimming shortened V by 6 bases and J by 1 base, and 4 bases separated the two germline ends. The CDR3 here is CASRPSGANVLTF. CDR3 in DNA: TGTGCCAGCAGGCCTTCTGGGGCCAACGTCCTGACTTTC.

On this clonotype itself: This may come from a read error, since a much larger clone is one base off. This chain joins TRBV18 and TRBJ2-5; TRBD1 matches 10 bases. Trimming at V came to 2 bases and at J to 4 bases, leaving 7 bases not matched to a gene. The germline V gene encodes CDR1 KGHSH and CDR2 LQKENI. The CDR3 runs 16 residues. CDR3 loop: CASSPRTGGDGETQYF. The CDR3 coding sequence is TGTGCCAGCTCACCAAGGACAGGGGGTGATGGAGAGACCCAGTACTTC. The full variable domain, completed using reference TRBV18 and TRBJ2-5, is NAGVMQNPRHLVRRRGQEARLRCSPMKGHSHVYWYRQLPEEGLKFMVYLQKENIIDESGMPKERFSAEFPKEGPSILRIQQVVRGDSAAYFCASSPRTGGDGETQYFGPGTRLLVL.